A selection of T cell receptor beta chains follows, all from one sample in a study of PD-1 blockade in classical Hodgkin lymphoma. Assay used: immunoSEQ multiplex PCR; TCRdb lists only in-frame clones, some missing. This table holds 30,000 or so clones, 86% found once. The source was CD4+ T cells from blood, collected before the fourth cycle of nivolumab. The source of these receptors is a human donor with classical Hodgkin lymphoma. CDR3s include the opening cysteine and the closing phenylalanine or tryptophan. The order of the fields is J gene, V gene, clone size, D gene, CDR3 DNA, CDR3 protein. A D gene is named only where the DNA matches it firmly. Clone size, where shown, is once, few, many, or a class for clones that have expanded.

j_gene: TRBJ1-6
v_gene: TRBV19
abundance: .
d_gene: TRBD1
CDR3nt: TGTGCCAGTAGTATACAACCGGGACAGGCCTCAAATTCACCCCTCCACTTT
CDR3aa: CASSIQPGQASNSPLHF

j_gene: TRBJ2-7
v_gene: TRBV5-6
abundance: .
d_gene: TRBD2
CDR3nt: TGTGCCAGCTTTGGACTAGCGGGAGGGCCGAGTGAGCAGTACTTC
CDR3aa: CASFGLAGGPSEQYF

j_gene: TRBJ2-7
v_gene: TRBV11-2
abundance: .
d_gene: .
CDR3nt: TGTGCCAGCAGCCATACAGGGCTCCTCTCCTACGAGCAGTACTTC
CDR3aa: CASSHTGLLSYEQYF

j_gene: TRBJ2-3
v_gene: TRBV10-1
abundance: few
d_gene: .
CDR3nt: TGCGCCAGCAGTGCAGGGGCAGATACGCAGTATTTT
CDR3aa: CASSAGADTQYF

j_gene: TRBJ1-2
v_gene: TRBV21-1
abundance: once
d_gene: .
CDR3nt: TGTGCCAGCAGCAAACAGGAGTTCGCGAATGGCTACACCTTC
CDR3aa: CASSKQEFANGYTF

j_gene: TRBJ2-3
v_gene: TRBV7-2
abundance: .
d_gene: TRBD2
CDR3nt: TGTGCCAGCAGCTTTCCTAGCGGGACTAGCACAGATACGCAGTATTTT
CDR3aa: CASSFPSGTSTDTQYF

j_gene: TRBJ1-6
v_gene: TRBV6-1
abundance: .
d_gene: .
CDR3nt: TGTGCCAGCAGTGACGGATGGGTTGGGAATTCACCCCTCCACTTT
CDR3aa: CASSDGWVGNSPLHF

j_gene: TRBJ2-3
v_gene: TRBV14
abundance: few
d_gene: .
CDR3nt: TGTGCCAGCAGCTTCCTGGAGGGAGGAGTGAATACGCAGTATTTT
CDR3aa: CASSFLEGGVNTQYF

j_gene: TRBJ1-2
v_gene: TRBV9
abundance: .
d_gene: .
CDR3nt: TGTGCCAGCAGCGACGGACCTAACTATGGCTACACCTTC
CDR3aa: CASSDGPNYGYTF

j_gene: TRBJ1-6
v_gene: TRBV19
abundance: few
d_gene: .
CDR3nt: TGTGCCAGTAGTATAGGGCCTAATTCACCCCTCCACTTT
CDR3aa: CASSIGPNSPLHF

j_gene: TRBJ1-5
v_gene: TRBV4-1
abundance: few
d_gene: .
CDR3nt: TGCGCCAGCAGCCCCCAAGTATTGTATCAGCCCCAGCATTTT
CDR3aa: CASSPQVLYQPQHF

j_gene: TRBJ2-5
v_gene: TRBV10-1
abundance: once
d_gene: .
CDR3nt: TGCGCCCCCAGGACCCGAGGGGAAAAAGAGACCCAGTACTTC
CDR3aa: CAPRTRGEKETQYF

j_gene: TRBJ1-1
v_gene: TRBV11-1
abundance: .
d_gene: TRBD1
CDR3nt: TGTGCCAGCAGCTTAACCCCGACAGGGGGGAACACTGAAGCTTTCTTT
CDR3aa: CASSLTPTGGNTEAFF

j_gene: TRBJ2-3
v_gene: TRBV4-1
abundance: .
d_gene: .
CDR3nt: TGCGCCAGCAGCCAAGAAGCGACGATGGTCCCAGATACGCAGTATTTT
CDR3aa: CASSQEATMVPDTQYF

j_gene: TRBJ2-7
v_gene: TRBV4-1
abundance: .
d_gene: TRBD2
CDR3nt: TGCGCCAGCAGCCCTTGGGGGACTAGCGGGGGAGACGAGCAGTACTTC
CDR3aa: CASSPWGTSGGDEQYF

j_gene: TRBJ2-3
v_gene: TRBV5-1
abundance: .
d_gene: TRBD2
CDR3nt: TGCGCCAGCAGTGGAGCGGGGGACGCCACAGATACGCAGTATTTT
CDR3aa: CASSGAGDATDTQYF

j_gene: TRBJ2-5
v_gene: TRBV7-2
abundance: .
d_gene: TRBD2
CDR3nt: TGTGCCAGCAGCTTACGGATTAGCGGGGGGGGCGAGACCCAGTACTTC
CDR3aa: CASSLRISGGGETQYF

j_gene: TRBJ1-2
v_gene: TRBV7-9
abundance: .
d_gene: .
CDR3nt: TGTGCCAGCAGCCCAAGGGCCGGGGAGGGCACCTTC
CDR3aa: CASSPRAGEGTF

j_gene: TRBJ1-4
v_gene: TRBV18
abundance: .
d_gene: TRBD1
CDR3nt: TGTGCCAGCTCACCAGGCGGGACAGGGAAGTTCAAACTGTTTTTT
CDR3aa: CASSPGGTGKFKLFF

j_gene: TRBJ2-3
v_gene: TRBV27
abundance: once
d_gene: TRBD2
CDR3nt: TGTGCCAGCAGTTCTAGCGGGAGGGCAGATACGCAGTATTTT
CDR3aa: CASSSSGRADTQYF

j_gene: TRBJ2-7
v_gene: TRBV5-8
abundance: once
d_gene: TRBD1
CDR3nt: TGTGCCAGCAGATCCGGGGCGGCAGGGGGTTTCTACGAGCAGTACTTC
CDR3aa: CASRSGAAGGFYEQYF

j_gene: TRBJ2-3
v_gene: TRBV5-1
abundance: .
d_gene: .
CDR3nt: TGCGCCAGCAGCGCCTCTAGCACAGATACGCAGTATTTT
CDR3aa: CASSASSTDTQYF

j_gene: TRBJ2-7
v_gene: TRBV5-4
abundance: .
d_gene: TRBD1
CDR3nt: TGTGCCAGCAGCTTGGGGACAGGTCGCAACGAGCAGTACTTC
CDR3aa: CASSLGTGRNEQYF

j_gene: TRBJ2-3
v_gene: TRBV15
abundance: .
d_gene: TRBD2
CDR3nt: TGTGCCACCAGCAGGGGACTAGCTACAGATACGCAGTATTTT
CDR3aa: CATSRGLATDTQYF

j_gene: TRBJ2-7
v_gene: TRBV2
abundance: .
d_gene: .
CDR3nt: TGTGCCAGCAGTGATTCGAACGAGCAGTACTTC
CDR3aa: CASSDSNEQYF

j_gene: TRBJ2-6
v_gene: TRBV6-6
abundance: .
d_gene: .
CDR3nt: TGTACATCCTCGCGGGCCTCTGGGGCCAACGTCCTGACTTTC
CDR3aa: CTSSRASGANVLTF

j_gene: TRBJ2-7
v_gene: TRBV18
abundance: .
d_gene: TRBD2
CDR3nt: TGTGCCAGCTCACCACGGACTAGCGCCTACGAGCAGTACTTC
CDR3aa: CASSPRTSAYEQYF

j_gene: TRBJ2-1
v_gene: TRBV5-1
abundance: .
d_gene: TRBD2
CDR3nt: TGCGCCAGCAGCTTGGGCAGCGGGGGCTACAATGAGCAGTTCTTC
CDR3aa: CASSLGSGGYNEQFF

j_gene: TRBJ1-5
v_gene: TRBV28
abundance: .
d_gene: .
CDR3nt: TGTGCCAGCGCCCTTTATAGCAATCAGCCCCAGCATTTT
CDR3aa: CASALYSNQPQHF

j_gene: TRBJ2-1
v_gene: TRBV7-2
abundance: .
d_gene: .
CDR3nt: TGTGCCAGCAGCTTAGAGGGGGGACAGCGACTGTTCTTC
CDR3aa: CASSLEGGQRLFF

j_gene: TRBJ2-5
v_gene: TRBV10-3
abundance: .
d_gene: .
CDR3nt: TGTGCCATCAGTGAGTCAACAGGCATAGAGACCCAGTACTTC
CDR3aa: CAISESTGIETQYF

j_gene: TRBJ2-2
v_gene: TRBV5-5
abundance: .
d_gene: .
CDR3nt: TGTGCCAGCAGCTTGCTCCCAGCGAACACCGGGGAGCTGTTTTTT
CDR3aa: CASSLLPANTGELFF

j_gene: TRBJ2-5
v_gene: TRBV7-6
abundance: .
d_gene: TRBD1
CDR3nt: TGTGCCAGCAGCTCTAACAGGGGGCAAGAGACCCAGTACTTC
CDR3aa: CASSSNRGQETQYF

j_gene: TRBJ2-2
v_gene: TRBV11-2
abundance: once
d_gene: TRBD2
CDR3nt: TGTGCCAGCAGCCAACGACTAGCGGGAGTTCGAACCGGGGAGCTGTTTTTT
CDR3aa: CASSQRLAGVRTGELFF

j_gene: TRBJ2-5
v_gene: TRBV11-2
abundance: once
d_gene: .
CDR3nt: TGTGCCAGCAGCTTGTCGAGGGGTGCCCAAGAGACCCAGTACTTC
CDR3aa: CASSLSRGAQETQYF

j_gene: TRBJ2-1
v_gene: TRBV5-4
abundance: .
d_gene: TRBD2
CDR3nt: TGTGCCAGCAGCTTGGCCCCTAGCGGGAAGGATGAGCAGTTCTTC
CDR3aa: CASSLAPSGKDEQFF

j_gene: TRBJ2-2
v_gene: TRBV5-1
abundance: .
d_gene: TRBD2
CDR3nt: TGCGCCAGCAGCGCACTAGCGGGCGTAAACACCGGGGAGCTGTTTTTT
CDR3aa: CASSALAGVNTGELFF

j_gene: TRBJ2-3
v_gene: TRBV7-2
abundance: once
d_gene: TRBD2
CDR3nt: TGTGCCAGCAGCCACACCGGGACTAGCGGGATCCGAGAAACAGATACGCAGTATTTT
CDR3aa: CASSHTGTSGIRETDTQYF

j_gene: TRBJ2-5
v_gene: TRBV9
abundance: .
d_gene: .
CDR3nt: TGTGCCAGCAGCGCGACAGTCCAAGAGACCCAGTACTTC
CDR3aa: CASSATVQETQYF

j_gene: TRBJ1-4
v_gene: TRBV29-1
abundance: .
d_gene: .
CDR3nt: TGCAGCGTTGAGGGTGGGGGAATTGAAAAACTGTTTTTT
CDR3aa: CSVEGGGIEKLFF

j_gene: TRBJ2-4
v_gene: TRBV2
abundance: .
d_gene: TRBD2
CDR3nt: TGTGCCAGCAGTGAAATCGAGGGACTAGGCAAAAACATTCAGTACTTC
CDR3aa: CASSEIEGLGKNIQYF

j_gene: TRBJ2-5
v_gene: TRBV10-3
abundance: .
d_gene: .
CDR3nt: TGTGCCATCAGGGAATGGGCCCAAGAGACCCAGTACTTC
CDR3aa: CAIREWAQETQYF

j_gene: TRBJ2-7
v_gene: TRBV7-6
abundance: .
d_gene: .
CDR3nt: TGTGCCAGCAGCTCAATACCTTTAGACACCTACGAGCAGTACTTC
CDR3aa: CASSSIPLDTYEQYF

j_gene: TRBJ2-6
v_gene: TRBV18
abundance: .
d_gene: .
CDR3nt: TGTGCCAGCTCAGAAACAGGTCTCTCTGGGGCCAACGTCCTGACTTTC
CDR3aa: CASSETGLSGANVLTF

j_gene: TRBJ1-2
v_gene: TRBV5-1
abundance: .
d_gene: TRBD1
CDR3nt: TGCGCCAGCAGCTGGAGGACAGGGGATAAGGACTATGGCTACACCTTC
CDR3aa: CASSWRTGDKDYGYTF

j_gene: TRBJ2-5
v_gene: TRBV6-5
abundance: .
d_gene: .
CDR3nt: TGTGCCAGCAGGGACAAAGAGACCCAGTACTTC
CDR3aa: CASRDKETQYF

j_gene: TRBJ2-1
v_gene: TRBV7-9
abundance: .
d_gene: .
CDR3nt: TGTGCCAGCAGCGGACGGAGGGGGCTACGCTCCTACAATGAGCAGTTCTTC
CDR3aa: CASSGRRGLRSYNEQFF

j_gene: TRBJ1-2
v_gene: TRBV19
abundance: .
d_gene: TRBD1
CDR3nt: TGTGCCAGTAGTGTGACAGGGGAGAGTGGCTACACCTTC
CDR3aa: CASSVTGESGYTF

j_gene: TRBJ2-2
v_gene: TRBV2
abundance: once
d_gene: TRBD1
CDR3nt: TGTGCCAGCAGCCTGACAGGGGGGAACACCGGGGAGCTGTTTTTT
CDR3aa: CASSLTGGNTGELFF

j_gene: TRBJ2-7
v_gene: TRBV6-1
abundance: few
d_gene: .
CDR3nt: TGTGCCAGCAGCTTCGCCAGGGGGGGTTACGAGCAGTACTTC
CDR3aa: CASSFARGGYEQYF

j_gene: TRBJ1-5
v_gene: TRBV11-2
abundance: .
d_gene: .
CDR3nt: TGTGCCAGCAGCATAGGGGTCGGCAATCAGCCCCAGCATTTT
CDR3aa: CASSIGVGNQPQHF

j_gene: TRBJ1-2
v_gene: TRBV6-5
abundance: .
d_gene: TRBD1
CDR3nt: TGTGCCAGCAGTAATCGACAGGGACGTGGCTACACCTTC
CDR3aa: CASSNRQGRGYTF

j_gene: TRBJ1-1
v_gene: TRBV10-2
abundance: .
d_gene: .
CDR3nt: TGCGCCAGCAGTGAGGAGGTTTGGGGCGGCGACACTGAAGCTTTCTTT
CDR3aa: CASSEEVWGGDTEAFF

j_gene: TRBJ2-7
v_gene: TRBV9
abundance: .
d_gene: TRBD1
CDR3nt: TGTGCCAGCAGCGCCATGAGACAGGGAACTTCTTACGAGCAGTACTTC
CDR3aa: CASSAMRQGTSYEQYF

j_gene: TRBJ2-7
v_gene: TRBV18
abundance: .
d_gene: .
CDR3nt: TGTGCCAGCTCACCACCGATGACCTCCTACGAGCAGTACTTC
CDR3aa: CASSPPMTSYEQYF